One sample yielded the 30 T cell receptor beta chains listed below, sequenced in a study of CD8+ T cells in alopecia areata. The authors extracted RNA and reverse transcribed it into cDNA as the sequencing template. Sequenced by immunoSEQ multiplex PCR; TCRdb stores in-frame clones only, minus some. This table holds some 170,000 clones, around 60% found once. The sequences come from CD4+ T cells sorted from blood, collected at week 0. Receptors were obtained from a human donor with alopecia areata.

The CDR3 is CSFGSGGATDTQYF. In DNA form, the CDR3 reads TGCAGCTTCGGTAGCGGGGGAGCAACAGATACGCAGTATTTT. The chain carries TRBV29-1 and TRBJ2-3, with 9 bases fitting TRBD2. In germline, CDR1 is SQVTM, CDR2 ANQGSEA. The CDR3 runs to 14 residues. V was pared by 8 bases and J by 3 bases, with 9 bases of the junction left unmatched.

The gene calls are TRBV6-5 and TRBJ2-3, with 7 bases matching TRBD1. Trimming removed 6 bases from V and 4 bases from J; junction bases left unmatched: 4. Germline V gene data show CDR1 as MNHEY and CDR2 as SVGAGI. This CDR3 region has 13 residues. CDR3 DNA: TGTGCCAGCAGCATCGACAGGGCAGATACGCAGTATTTT. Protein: CASSIDRADTQYF.

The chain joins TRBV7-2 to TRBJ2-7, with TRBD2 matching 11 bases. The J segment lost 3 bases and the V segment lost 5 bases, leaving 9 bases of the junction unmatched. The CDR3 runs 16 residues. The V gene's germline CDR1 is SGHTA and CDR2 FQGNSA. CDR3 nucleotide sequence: TGTGCCAGCAGCCAACCTCAGCTAGCGGGGGGCTACGAGCAGTACTTC. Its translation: CASSQPQLAGGYEQYF.

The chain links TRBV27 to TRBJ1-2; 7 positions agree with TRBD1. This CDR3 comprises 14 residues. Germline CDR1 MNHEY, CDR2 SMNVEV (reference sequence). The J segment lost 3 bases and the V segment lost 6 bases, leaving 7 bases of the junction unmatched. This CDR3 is CASRYRGEDYGYTF. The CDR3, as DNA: TGTGCCAGCAGGTACAGGGGAGAGGACTATGGCTACACCTTC.

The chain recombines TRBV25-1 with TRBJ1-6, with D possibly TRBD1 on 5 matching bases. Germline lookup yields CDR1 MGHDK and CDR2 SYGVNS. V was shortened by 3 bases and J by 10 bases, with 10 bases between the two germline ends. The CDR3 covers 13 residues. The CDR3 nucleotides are TGTGCCAGCAGTGACCAGGGCCTCTCACCCCTCCACTTT. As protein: CASSDQGLSPLHF.

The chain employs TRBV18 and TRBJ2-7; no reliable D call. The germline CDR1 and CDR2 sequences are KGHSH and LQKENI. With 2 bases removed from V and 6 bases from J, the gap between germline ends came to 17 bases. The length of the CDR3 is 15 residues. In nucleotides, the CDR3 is TGTGCCAGCTCACCAGGGTCCCAAGCTCGTAGCGAGCAGTACTTC. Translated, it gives CASSPGSQARSEQYF.

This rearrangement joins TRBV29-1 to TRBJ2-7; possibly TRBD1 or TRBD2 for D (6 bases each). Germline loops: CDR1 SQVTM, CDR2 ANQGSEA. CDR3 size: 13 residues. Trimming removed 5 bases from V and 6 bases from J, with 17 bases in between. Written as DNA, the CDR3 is TGCAGCGTTTTCCCGCCAGGGGACTCCGAGCAGTACTTC. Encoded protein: CSVFPPGDSEQYF.

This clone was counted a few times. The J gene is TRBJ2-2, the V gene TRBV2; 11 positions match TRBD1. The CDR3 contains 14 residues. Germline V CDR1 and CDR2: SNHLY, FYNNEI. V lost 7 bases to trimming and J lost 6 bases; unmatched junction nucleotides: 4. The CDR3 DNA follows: TGTGCCAGCAAGAGGACAGGGGGCCCCGGGGAGCTGTTTTTT. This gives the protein CASKRTGGPGELFF.

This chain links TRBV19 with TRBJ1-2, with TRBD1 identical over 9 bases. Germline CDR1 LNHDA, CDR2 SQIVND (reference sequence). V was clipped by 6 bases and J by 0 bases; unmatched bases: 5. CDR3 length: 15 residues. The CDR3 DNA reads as TGTGCCAGTAGGACAGGGGGACTAGCTAACTATGGCTACACCTTC. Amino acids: CASRTGGLANYGYTF. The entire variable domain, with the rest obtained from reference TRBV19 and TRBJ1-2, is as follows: DGGITQSPKYLFRKEGQNVTLSCEQNLNHDAMYWYRQDPGQGLRLIYYSQIVNDFQKGDIAEGYSVSREKKESFPLTVTSAQKNPTAFYLCASRTGGLANYGYTFGSGTRLTVV.

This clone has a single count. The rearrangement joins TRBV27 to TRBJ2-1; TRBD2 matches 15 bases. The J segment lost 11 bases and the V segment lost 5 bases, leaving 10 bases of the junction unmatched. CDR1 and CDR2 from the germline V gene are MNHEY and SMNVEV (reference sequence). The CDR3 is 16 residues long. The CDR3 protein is CASSTGLAGGGSKQFF. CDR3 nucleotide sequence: TGTGCCAGCAGTACGGGACTAGCGGGGGGTGGCTCGAAGCAGTTCTTC.

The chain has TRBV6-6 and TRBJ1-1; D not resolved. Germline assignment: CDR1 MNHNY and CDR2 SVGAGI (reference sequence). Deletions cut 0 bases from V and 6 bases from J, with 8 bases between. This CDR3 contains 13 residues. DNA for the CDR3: TGTGCCAGCAGTTACTCAGTGACGTCTGAAGCTTTCTTT. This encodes CASSYSVTSEAFF.

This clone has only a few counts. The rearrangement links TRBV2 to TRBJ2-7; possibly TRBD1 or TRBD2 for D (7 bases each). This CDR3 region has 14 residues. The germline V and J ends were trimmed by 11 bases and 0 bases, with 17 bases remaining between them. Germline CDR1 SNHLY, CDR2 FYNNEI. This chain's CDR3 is CASQGGVHSYEQYF. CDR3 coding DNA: TGTGCCTCCCAGGGGGGGGTCCACTCCTACGAGCAGTACTTC. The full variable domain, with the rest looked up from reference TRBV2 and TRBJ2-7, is EPEVTQTPSHQVTQMGQEVILRCVPISNHLYFYWYRQILGQKVEFLVSFYNNEISEKSEIFDDQFSVERPDGSNFTLKIRSTKLEDSAMYFCASQGGVHSYEQYFGPGTRLTVT.

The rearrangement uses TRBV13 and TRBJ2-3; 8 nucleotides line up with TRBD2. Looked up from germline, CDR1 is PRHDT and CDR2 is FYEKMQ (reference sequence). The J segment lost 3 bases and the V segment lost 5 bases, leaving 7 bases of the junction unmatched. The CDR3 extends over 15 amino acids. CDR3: CASSKSGGATDTQYF. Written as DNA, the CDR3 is TGTGCCAGCAGCAAGAGCGGGGGTGCGACAGATACGCAGTATTTT.

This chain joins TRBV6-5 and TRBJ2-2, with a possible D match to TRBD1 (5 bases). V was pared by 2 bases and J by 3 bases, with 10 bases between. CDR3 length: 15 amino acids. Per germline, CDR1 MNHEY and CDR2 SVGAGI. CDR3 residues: CASSYGQGHTGELFF. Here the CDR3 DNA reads TGTGCCAGCAGTTACGGGCAGGGTCACACCGGGGAGCTGTTTTTT.

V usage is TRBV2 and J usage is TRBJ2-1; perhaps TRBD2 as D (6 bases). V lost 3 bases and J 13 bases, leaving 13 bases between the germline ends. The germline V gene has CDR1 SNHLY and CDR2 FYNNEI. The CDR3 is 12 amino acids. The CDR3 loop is CASSDSLGGQFF. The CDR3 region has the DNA TGTGCCAGCAGTGACTCCCTGGGGGGTCAGTTCTTC.

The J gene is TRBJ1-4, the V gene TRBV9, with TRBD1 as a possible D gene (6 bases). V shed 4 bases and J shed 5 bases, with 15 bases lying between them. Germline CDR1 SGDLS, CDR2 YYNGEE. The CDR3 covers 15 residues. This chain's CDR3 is CASSPKVGGNEKLFF. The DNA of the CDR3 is TGTGCCAGCAGCCCCAAAGTTGGGGGCAATGAAAAACTGTTTTTT.

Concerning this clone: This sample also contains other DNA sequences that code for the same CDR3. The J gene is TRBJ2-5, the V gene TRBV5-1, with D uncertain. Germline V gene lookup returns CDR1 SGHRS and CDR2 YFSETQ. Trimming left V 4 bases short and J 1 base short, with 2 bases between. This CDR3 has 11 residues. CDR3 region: CASSSQETQYF. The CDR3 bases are TGCGCCAGCAGCAGCCAAGAGACCCAGTACTTC.

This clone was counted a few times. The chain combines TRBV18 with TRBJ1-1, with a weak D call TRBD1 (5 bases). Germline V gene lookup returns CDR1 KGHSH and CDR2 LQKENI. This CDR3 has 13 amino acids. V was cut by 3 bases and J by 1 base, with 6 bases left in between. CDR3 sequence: CASSPGGNTEAFF. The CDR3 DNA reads TGTGCCAGCTCACCGGGGGGGAACACTGAAGCTTTCTTT.

The CDR3 loop reads CASSFPGTSGNSPLHF. CDR3 DNA sequence: TGTGCCAGCAGCTTTCCCGGGACCTCGGGCAATTCACCCCTCCACTTT. V is TRBV7-9 and J is TRBJ1-6, with D perhaps TRBD1 (5 bases). The CDR3 contains 16 residues. Trimming removed 3 bases from V and 7 bases from J, with 16 bases in between. In germline, CDR1 is SEHNR, CDR2 FQNEAQ (reference sequence).

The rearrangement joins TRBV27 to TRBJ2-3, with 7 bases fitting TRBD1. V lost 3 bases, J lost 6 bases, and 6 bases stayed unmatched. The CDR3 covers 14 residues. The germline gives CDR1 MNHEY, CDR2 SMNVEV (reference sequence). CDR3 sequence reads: CASSFEGGRDTQYF. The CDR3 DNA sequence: TGTGCCAGCAGTTTCGAAGGGGGCCGGGATACGCAGTATTTT.

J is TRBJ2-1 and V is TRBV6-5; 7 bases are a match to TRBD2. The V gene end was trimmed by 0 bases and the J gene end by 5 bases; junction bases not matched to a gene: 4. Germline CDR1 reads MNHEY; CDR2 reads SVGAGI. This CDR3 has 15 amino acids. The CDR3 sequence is CASSYSGGENNEQFF. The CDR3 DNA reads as TGTGCCAGCAGTTACTCTGGGGGGGAGAACAATGAGCAGTTCTTC.

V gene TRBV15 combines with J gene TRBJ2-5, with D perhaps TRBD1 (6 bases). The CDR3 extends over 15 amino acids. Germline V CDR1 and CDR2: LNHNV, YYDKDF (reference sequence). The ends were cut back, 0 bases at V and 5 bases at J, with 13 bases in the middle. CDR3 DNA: TGTGCCACCAGCAGAGATCTTGGGGGCGAGGAGACCCAGTACTTC. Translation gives CATSRDLGGEETQYF.

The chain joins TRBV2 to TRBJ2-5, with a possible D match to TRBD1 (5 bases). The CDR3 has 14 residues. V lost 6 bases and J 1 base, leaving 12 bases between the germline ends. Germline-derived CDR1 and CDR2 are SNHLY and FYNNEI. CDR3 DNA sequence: TGTGCCAGCAGCTTTAGGGGTGGCCAAGAGACCCAGTACTTC. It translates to CASSFRGGQETQYF.

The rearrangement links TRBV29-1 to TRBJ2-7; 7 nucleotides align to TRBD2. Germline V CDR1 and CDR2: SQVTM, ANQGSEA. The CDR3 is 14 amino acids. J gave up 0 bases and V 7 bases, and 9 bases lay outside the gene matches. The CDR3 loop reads CSARVGGVSYEQYF. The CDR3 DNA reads TGCAGCGCGCGAGTTGGGGGGGTCTCCTACGAGCAGTACTTC.

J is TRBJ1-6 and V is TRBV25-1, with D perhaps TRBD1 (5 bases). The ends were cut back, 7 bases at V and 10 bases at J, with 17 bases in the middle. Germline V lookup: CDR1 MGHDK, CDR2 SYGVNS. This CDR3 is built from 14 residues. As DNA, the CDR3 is TGTGCCAGCACCCCCGGGACCCGGGACTCACCCCTCCACTTT. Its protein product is CASTPGTRDSPLHF.

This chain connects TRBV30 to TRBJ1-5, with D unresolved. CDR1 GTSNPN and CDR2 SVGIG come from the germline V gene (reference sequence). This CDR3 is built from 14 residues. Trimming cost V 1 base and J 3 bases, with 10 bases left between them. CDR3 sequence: CAWSEVQNNQPQHF. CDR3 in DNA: TGTGCCTGGAGTGAGGTACAGAACAATCAGCCCCAGCATTTT.

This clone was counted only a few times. The CDR3: CSVEEQGAHEQYF. CDR3 DNA sequence: TGCAGCGTTGAGGAACAGGGGGCCCACGAGCAGTACTTC. This chain connects TRBV29-1 to TRBJ2-7; 9 bases line up with TRBD1. CDR3 length: 13 residues. V dropped 3 bases and J dropped 5; count of bases not matched to a gene: 5. Per the germline V gene, CDR1 is SQVTM and CDR2 is ANQGSEA.

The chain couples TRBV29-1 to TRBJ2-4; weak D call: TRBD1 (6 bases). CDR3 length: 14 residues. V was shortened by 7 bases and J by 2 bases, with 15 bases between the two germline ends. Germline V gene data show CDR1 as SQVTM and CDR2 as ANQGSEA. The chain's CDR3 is CSASVRGTKNIQYF. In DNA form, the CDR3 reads TGCAGCGCCAGCGTCAGGGGAACCAAAAACATTCAGTACTTC. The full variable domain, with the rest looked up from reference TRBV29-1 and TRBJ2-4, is SAVISQKPSRDICQRGTSLTIQCQVDSQVTMMFWYRQQPGQSLTLIATANQGSEATYESGFVIDKFPISRPNLTFSTLTVSNMSPEDSSIYLCSASVRGTKNIQYFGAGTRLSVL.

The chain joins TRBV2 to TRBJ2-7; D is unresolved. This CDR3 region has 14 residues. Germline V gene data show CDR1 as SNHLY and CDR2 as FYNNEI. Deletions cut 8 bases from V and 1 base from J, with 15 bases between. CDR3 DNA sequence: TGTGCCAGCTACGGCGTGGCAGTTTCCTACGAGCAGTACTTC. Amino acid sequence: CASYGVAVSYEQYF.

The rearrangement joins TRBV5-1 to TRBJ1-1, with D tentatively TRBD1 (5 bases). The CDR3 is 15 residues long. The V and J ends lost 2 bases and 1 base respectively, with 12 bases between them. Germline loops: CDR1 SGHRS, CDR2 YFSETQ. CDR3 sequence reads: CASSFGRGTNTEAFF. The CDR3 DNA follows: TGCGCCAGCAGCTTTGGTCGGGGGACGAACACTGAAGCTTTCTTT.